The rows below give T cell receptor beta chains drawn from one sample of a study of cytomegalovirus exposure and HLA in healthy donors. Assay used: immunoSEQ multiplex PCR; TCRdb lists only in-frame clones, some missing. The repertoire includes roughly 80,000 clones, 60% to 70% of them detected once, and less than 7.5% sits in the top ten. The sequenced sample was PBMCs. These receptors came from a man between 25 and 39 years old in good health and CMV-seropositive. CDR3s include the opening cysteine and the closing phenylalanine or tryptophan. D genes are given only for firm matches. Some rows have no size entry. The others give once, few or many, or a class for an expanded clone.

abundance: .; d_gene: .; v_gene: TRBV6-5; j_gene: TRBJ1-5; CDR3nt: TGTGCCAGCAGTCTCGGGGGTACGGGTCAGCCCCAGCATTTT; CDR3aa: CASSLGGTGQPQHF
abundance: .; d_gene: TRBD1; v_gene: TRBV5-6; j_gene: TRBJ1-2; CDR3nt: TGTGCCACTAGGACAGGGAGGAGCTATGGCTACACCTTC; CDR3aa: CATRTGRSYGYTF
abundance: .; d_gene: .; v_gene: TRBV19; j_gene: TRBJ1-4; CDR3nt: TGTGCCTCGGATGAGAGGGCCGGGACAAGCAATGAAAAACTGTTTTTT; CDR3aa: CASDERAGTSNEKLFF
abundance: .; d_gene: TRBD2; v_gene: TRBV11-3; j_gene: TRBJ2-3; CDR3nt: TGTGCCAGCAGTCTGGGACTAGCGATCGCAGATACGCAGTATTTT; CDR3aa: CASSLGLAIADTQYF
abundance: .; d_gene: TRBD1; v_gene: TRBV5-4; j_gene: TRBJ1-1; CDR3nt: TGTGCCAGCAGCGCCTCCGGGACAGAGAACACTGAAGCTTTCTTT; CDR3aa: CASSASGTENTEAFF
abundance: .; d_gene: TRBD1; v_gene: TRBV12-5; j_gene: TRBJ2-3; CDR3nt: TGTGCTAGTAGGACAGGGGGGAATTTGTTAGATACGCAGTATTTT; CDR3aa: CASRTGGNLLDTQYF
abundance: .; d_gene: .; v_gene: TRBV6-5; j_gene: TRBJ2-4; CDR3nt: TGTGCCAGCAGTTACAAGGGGGCCAAAAACATTCAGTACTTC; CDR3aa: CASSYKGAKNIQYF
abundance: .; d_gene: TRBD2; v_gene: TRBV7-9; j_gene: TRBJ2-1; CDR3nt: TGTGCCAGCAGCTTAGAACTAGCGGGAGGGCCATCAAATGAGCAGTTCTTC; CDR3aa: CASSLELAGGPSNEQFF
abundance: .; d_gene: .; v_gene: TRBV7-9; j_gene: TRBJ2-5; CDR3nt: TGTGCCAGCAGCTTAAGGCGGGGCCAAGAGACCCAGTACTTC; CDR3aa: CASSLRRGQETQYF
abundance: .; d_gene: TRBD2; v_gene: TRBV27; j_gene: TRBJ2-7; CDR3nt: TGTGCCAGCAGTTCTCCTCCTTTCCTGGGGGGGGGTTGGCACTTC; CDR3aa: CASSSPPFLGGGWHF
abundance: .; d_gene: TRBD1; v_gene: TRBV12-5; j_gene: TRBJ2-1; CDR3nt: TGTGCTAGTGGTTTGGTACTGGGACAGGACTACAATGAGCAGTTCTTC; CDR3aa: CASGLVLGQDYNEQFF
abundance: .; d_gene: .; v_gene: TRBV4-1; j_gene: TRBJ2-3; CDR3nt: TGCGCCAGCAGCCAAGAGGACATACTCACAGATACGCAGTATTTT; CDR3aa: CASSQEDILTDTQYF
abundance: once; d_gene: TRBD2; v_gene: TRBV15; j_gene: TRBJ2-1; CDR3nt: TGTGCCACCAGCAGCCGACTAGCGGATTCCAATGAGCAGTTCTTC; CDR3aa: CATSSRLADSNEQFF
abundance: .; d_gene: .; v_gene: TRBV21-1; j_gene: TRBJ2-7; CDR3nt: TGTGCCAGCAGCAAATGGACTAGCGGGAGGTTTAACTGCTCCTACGAGCAGTACTTC; CDR3aa: CASSKWTSGRFNCSYEQYF
abundance: .; d_gene: TRBD1; v_gene: TRBV28; j_gene: TRBJ1-4; CDR3nt: TGTGCCAGCAGTTTCCCTGGACAGGCCTCAACTAATGAAAAACTGTTTTTT; CDR3aa: CASSFPGQASTNEKLFF
abundance: .; d_gene: .; v_gene: TRBV19; j_gene: TRBJ2-1; CDR3nt: TGTGCCAGTAGTATATTGGGAGGGCAGAGGGGGTACAGTGAGCAGTTCTTC; CDR3aa: CASSILGGQRGYSEQFF
abundance: few; d_gene: TRBD2; v_gene: TRBV9; j_gene: TRBJ2-2; CDR3nt: TGTGCCAGCAGCCCGGGACTAGCTATCGGGGAGCTGTTTTTT; CDR3aa: CASSPGLAIGELFF
abundance: .; d_gene: .; v_gene: TRBV11-2; j_gene: TRBJ1-2; CDR3nt: TGTGCCAGCAGTCCAAGGGGGATGGTCTATGGCTACACCTTC; CDR3aa: CASSPRGMVYGYTF
abundance: .; d_gene: .; v_gene: TRBV5-1; j_gene: TRBJ2-2; CDR3nt: TGCGCCAGCAGAATTGGTTGGGGCAGGGGTTGGACCGGGGAGCTGTTTTTT; CDR3aa: CASRIGWGRGWTGELFF
abundance: .; d_gene: TRBD2; v_gene: TRBV5-1; j_gene: TRBJ2-7; CDR3nt: TGCGCCAGCAGGGGACTAGCGGGAGGGCCGTACGAGCAGTACTTC; CDR3aa: CASRGLAGGPYEQYF
abundance: .; d_gene: TRBD1; v_gene: TRBV14; j_gene: TRBJ1-2; CDR3nt: TGTGCCAGCAGCCACAGAACCCGACAGGGGGAGAACTATGGCTACACCTTC; CDR3aa: CASSHRTRQGENYGYTF
abundance: .; d_gene: .; v_gene: TRBV5-6; j_gene: TRBJ2-7; CDR3nt: TGTGCCAGCAGCCCCCCGGGGAGGAAGTCCTACGAGCAGTACTTC; CDR3aa: CASSPPGRKSYEQYF
abundance: .; d_gene: .; v_gene: TRBV5-6; j_gene: TRBJ2-7; CDR3nt: TGTGCCAGCAGCTTGGACGGGAAACTCTACGAGCAGTACTTC; CDR3aa: CASSLDGKLYEQYF
abundance: .; d_gene: .; v_gene: TRBV6-5; j_gene: TRBJ2-5; CDR3nt: TGTGCCAGCAGTAACCGGGAACCACTCCAGAAGACCCAGTACTTC; CDR3aa: CASSNREPLQKTQYF
abundance: .; d_gene: .; v_gene: TRBV18; j_gene: TRBJ2-7; CDR3nt: TGTGCCAGCTCAACCCGGTCTCCCGGGTGGGGCGCGGGACTCGGGGAGCAGTACTTC; CDR3aa: CASSTRSPGWGAGLGEQYF
abundance: .; d_gene: .; v_gene: TRBV30; j_gene: TRBJ1-6; CDR3nt: TGTGCCTGGAGTGTTTCAAGCCCCAATAATTCACCCCTCCACTTT; CDR3aa: CAWSVSSPNNSPLHF
abundance: .; d_gene: .; v_gene: TRBV5-1; j_gene: TRBJ2-7; CDR3nt: TGCGCCAGCAAGGGGCTAACTTCCTCCCACGAGCAGTACTTC; CDR3aa: CASKGLTSSHEQYF
abundance: .; d_gene: .; v_gene: TRBV6-1; j_gene: TRBJ1-6; CDR3nt: TGTGCCAGCATTAATCCCCAGGGTTCACCCCTCCACTTT; CDR3aa: CASINPQGSPLHF
abundance: few; d_gene: TRBD2; v_gene: TRBV18; j_gene: TRBJ2-5; CDR3nt: TGTGCCAGCTCACCCATGTCGCCTTCGACTAGCGGGCCGGGAAAGACCCAGTACTTC; CDR3aa: CASSPMSPSTSGPGKTQYF
abundance: .; d_gene: TRBD2; v_gene: TRBV2; j_gene: TRBJ2-1; CDR3nt: TGTGCCAGCAGTGACGAACTAGCGGTCCCAAAGTTCTTC; CDR3aa: CASSDELAVPKFF
abundance: .; d_gene: .; v_gene: TRBV7-9; j_gene: TRBJ1-5; CDR3nt: TGTGCCAGCAGCCAGGGCCCGCAGCCCCAGCATTTT; CDR3aa: CASSQGPQPQHF
abundance: few; d_gene: .; v_gene: TRBV7-6; j_gene: TRBJ2-7; CDR3nt: TGTGCCAGCAGCTTACAGACGAGGGGGGGAGAGCAGTACTTC; CDR3aa: CASSLQTRGGEQYF
abundance: .; d_gene: .; v_gene: TRBV28; j_gene: TRBJ2-7; CDR3nt: TGTGCCAGCAGCCCCTTTCACGAGCAGTACTTC; CDR3aa: CASSPFHEQYF
abundance: few; d_gene: TRBD2; v_gene: TRBV2; j_gene: TRBJ2-1; CDR3nt: TGTGCCAGCAGTGAACCCAATCCCCCTACCTATACTAGCGGGGGGCTCAATGAGCAGTTCTTC; CDR3aa: CASSEPNPPTYTSGGLNEQFF
abundance: .; d_gene: TRBD2; v_gene: TRBV7-9; j_gene: TRBJ2-1; CDR3nt: TGTGCCAGCAGCTTAGGAGGACTAGCCTACAATGAGCAATTCTTC; CDR3aa: CASSLGGLAYNEQFF
abundance: .; d_gene: TRBD2; v_gene: TRBV5-6; j_gene: TRBJ2-5; CDR3nt: TGTGCCAGCAGCTTGGGACTAGCGGGAGCGGGGGAGACCCAGTACTTC; CDR3aa: CASSLGLAGAGETQYF
abundance: few; d_gene: TRBD2; v_gene: TRBV5-1; j_gene: TRBJ2-5; CDR3nt: TGCGCCAGCAGGGGACTAGCGGGGGGACAAGAGACCCAGTACTTC; CDR3aa: CASRGLAGGQETQYF
abundance: .; d_gene: .; v_gene: TRBV5-1; j_gene: TRBJ2-7; CDR3nt: TGCGCCAGCAGCCCGGTCCTGGAGGGCGAGCAGTACTTC; CDR3aa: CASSPVLEGEQYF
abundance: .; d_gene: .; v_gene: TRBV5-6; j_gene: TRBJ2-3; CDR3nt: TGTGCCAGCCATCCCCCTGACAGGCCCTGGTCCACAGATACGCAGTATTTT; CDR3aa: CASHPPDRPWSTDTQYF
abundance: .; d_gene: .; v_gene: TRBV5-1; j_gene: TRBJ1-1; CDR3nt: TGCGCCAGCAGCTTGGTTCGGACAGCGAACACTGAAGCTTTCTTT; CDR3aa: CASSLVRTANTEAFF
abundance: many; d_gene: TRBD2; v_gene: TRBV4-3; j_gene: TRBJ2-3; CDR3nt: TGCGCCAGCAGCAAGGGACTAGCGGGAGAGCCAGATACGCAGTATTTT; CDR3aa: CASSKGLAGEPDTQYF
abundance: .; d_gene: TRBD1; v_gene: TRBV4-3; j_gene: TRBJ2-3; CDR3nt: TGCGCCAGCAGCCAACTCCCGGGGACAGGCACAGATACGCAGTATTTT; CDR3aa: CASSQLPGTGTDTQYF
abundance: .; d_gene: TRBD1; v_gene: TRBV5-6; j_gene: TRBJ2-7; CDR3nt: TGTGCCAGCAGCACACGGGGACAGGGGCTCTACGAGCAGTACTTC; CDR3aa: CASSTRGQGLYEQYF
abundance: .; d_gene: TRBD1; v_gene: TRBV5-1; j_gene: TRBJ2-1; CDR3nt: TGCGCCAGCAGCCGACGCACAGGGGGAGGAAATGAGCAGTTCTTC; CDR3aa: CASSRRTGGGNEQFF
abundance: .; d_gene: .; v_gene: TRBV11-3; j_gene: TRBJ2-3; CDR3nt: TGTGCCAGCAGGGTAAGACTAGTCGGCACAGATACGCAGTATTTT; CDR3aa: CASRVRLVGTDTQYF
abundance: .; d_gene: .; v_gene: TRBV28; j_gene: TRBJ2-7; CDR3nt: TGTGCCAGCAGCCGGGCGGGCGTGAGCTCCTACGAGCAGTACTTC; CDR3aa: CASSRAGVSSYEQYF
abundance: .; d_gene: TRBD1; v_gene: TRBV29-1; j_gene: TRBJ1-2; CDR3nt: TGCAGCGTTGAGGACAGGGCGGGTGGCTACACCTTC; CDR3aa: CSVEDRAGGYTF
abundance: .; d_gene: TRBD1; v_gene: TRBV5-1; j_gene: TRBJ2-1; CDR3nt: TGCGCCAGCAGCCCAGGGACAGTCAGAAGCTCCTACAATGAGCAGTTCTTC; CDR3aa: CASSPGTVRSSYNEQFF
abundance: .; d_gene: .; v_gene: TRBV30; j_gene: TRBJ1-2; CDR3nt: TGTGCCTGGAGTGCCTATCCTAGCTACACCTTC; CDR3aa: CAWSAYPSYTF
abundance: .; d_gene: TRBD1; v_gene: TRBV6-5; j_gene: TRBJ1-1; CDR3nt: TGTGCCAGCAGTTACCTACAGGGGGTCATCACTGAAGCGTTCTTT; CDR3aa: CASSYLQGVITEAFF
abundance: .; d_gene: TRBD2; v_gene: TRBV28; j_gene: TRBJ2-1; CDR3nt: TGTGCCAGCAGCCGGGGCGGGAGGGTCAATGAGCAGTTCTTC; CDR3aa: CASSRGGRVNEQFF
abundance: .; d_gene: TRBD1; v_gene: TRBV29-1; j_gene: TRBJ2-7; CDR3nt: TGCAGCGTCGCCGGGACAGGGCACTACGAGCAGTACTTC; CDR3aa: CSVAGTGHYEQYF
abundance: few; d_gene: TRBD2; v_gene: TRBV7-2; j_gene: TRBJ2-3; CDR3nt: TGTGCCAGCAGCTCGGGACTAGCAGAAGATACGCAGTATTTT; CDR3aa: CASSSGLAEDTQYF
abundance: .; d_gene: .; v_gene: TRBV28; j_gene: TRBJ2-7; CDR3nt: TGTGCCAGCAGTTCGAGATACGAGCAGTACTTC; CDR3aa: CASSSRYEQYF
abundance: .; d_gene: TRBD2; v_gene: TRBV5-1; j_gene: TRBJ2-2; CDR3nt: TGCGCCAGCAGCTGGACTAGCGGCCACACCGGGGAGCTGTTTTTT; CDR3aa: CASSWTSGHTGELFF